This T cell receptor (beta chain) derives from a study of cytomegalovirus exposure and HLA in healthy donors. Study-wide findings and caveats: Most observed TCR sequences were rare, whereas some public TCRs were detected in many donors.

Note on this clone: Its antigen is currently unknown.

The protocol was immunoSEQ multiplex PCR, while the TCRdb copy is restricted to in-frame clones and leaves out a portion. The data show fewer than 200,000 clones, roughly four fifths seen once. Trimming took 7 bases from V and 3 from J, leaving 16 bases between them. The CDR3 contains 14 residues. Germline CDR1 MNHEY, CDR2 SVGAGI. V gene TRBV6-5 combines with J gene TRBJ2-7; D gene ambiguous. Sequenced: PBMCs. This sequence was found in a woman aged 18-29 years in good health and CMV-seropositive. CDR3 bases: TGTGCCAGCAAGTTTGACGGGTGGGTCTACGAGCAGTACTTC. Translated: CASKFDGWVYEQYF.